Below, one T cell receptor (beta chain) is given with its context. Its antigen remains unknown. The sample comes from a study of CD8 T cells in Susac syndrome. Overall study context: Sequenced Susac syndrome patients included roughly six with clinically active disease and fewer than 10 in remission.

The CDR3 length is 13 residues. Trimming shortened V by 5 bases and J by 4 bases, and 11 bases separated the two germline ends. Germline CDR1 and CDR2: LNHDA and SQIVND (reference sequence). Roughly 0.5 to 1 ug RNA was reverse transcribed with random hexamers. Amplification of TCR beta CDR3 used immunoSEQ multiplex PCR across 54 Vbeta and 13 Jbeta. A single record per CDR3 protein comes from TCRdb applying MiXCR to the immunoSEQ multiplex PCR reads. Counted here are 200,000 to 300,000 distinct CDR3 sequences, about 95% occurring once; the ten biggest clones make up 0.1%. Study-level findings and limits: The relatively small number of individuals in the TCR sequencing and HLA analysis was acknowledged by the study.

This rearrangement joins TRBV19 to TRBJ1-2; TRBD1 is a possible D gene (6 bases). The source material was CD4+ T cells from PBMCs. The sequence derives from a human donor with Susac syndrome. This CDR3 reads CASSFLGAYGYTF. The CDR3 DNA sequence: TGTGCCAGTAGTTTCTTGGGGGCCTATGGCTACACCTTC.